This T cell receptor beta chain was observed in a study of blood T cell repertoires in COVID-19 (dated by TCRdb to 2019 to 2021). The study in broad terms: The collaborator samples originated in the United States, Italy and Spain and spanned the acute and convalescent phases of COVID-19. Where HLA class I and class II types were available, the types were taken from metadata supplied by the sample provider, not from assay-based typing. Samples came from the ongoing ImmuneRACE study (first 160 participants) plus 1,254 subjects from 6 global collaborators. Sample metadata almost always included a de-identified subject ID, COVID-19 status, age in years and sex. The repertoires were released in a freely available public database intended as a resource for research on the immune response to SARS-CoV-2. Deeply sampled blood TCRbeta repertoires from subjects exposed to, actively infected with, or recovered from COVID-19 were included in the dataset. The prospective study material was composed of cDNA or gDNA derived from T cells, B-cell-depleted T cells, or PBMCs. On the study overall, not on this receptor specifically: The amount of clinical and demographic metadata varied by source and participant and was provided uncurated.

The collaborating institutions used their own protocols to collect whole blood in K2EDTA tubes. For TCRbeta analysis, collaborators shipped samples as frozen whole blood, isolated PBMCs, or DNA extracted from either of those sample types. Turning to this clone: The antigen it recognizes is unknown. No base quality values were provided; no much bigger clone lies one nucleotide off.

TCRbeta CDR3 regions were amplified from genomic DNA using the immunoSEQ Assay, a bias-controlled multiplex PCR. As for the authors' bioinformatics: The number of nucleated cells in each sample was estimated from the amplification of reference gene primers within the assay. Sequence reads were collapsed and filtered to measure the absolute abundance of every unique TCRbeta CDR3 rearrangement. For each sample, productive Simpson clonality was calculated as the square root of Simpson's diversity index over productive rearrangements. The source is immuneACCESS, and TCRdb retained only in-frame sequences with V and J called. Part of the clones is not carried over; for the studies checked, unresolved V genes explain less than half of this, and the remainder is unexplained. V and J calls and clone size are given by that table; D and trimming were obtained from the DNA. The sample table holds tens of thousands of clones, of which approximately 90% were seen once. Around 1.3% of the sample lies in the top ten.

The CDR3 numbers 13 residues from cysteine through phenylalanine. Only the CDR3 DNA is retained, 39 bases long and in frame from the first base. From V the trimming removes 10 bases and from J it removes 2 bases, while the gene matches leave 5 bases of the junction unaccounted for. In the germline V gene, CDR1 corresponds to ENHRY and CDR2 to SYGVKD. The chain couples TRBV10-3 to TRBJ1-3, with TRBD1 matching 7 junction bases. The TCR originated in a woman aged 60-75 years with acute or convalescent COVID-19. Specimen: peripheral blood. The CDR3 here reads CATYQGAGNTIYF. The DNA sequence is given as TGTGCCACCTACCAGGGGGCTGGAAACACCATATATTTT.